Listed here is a single T cell receptor (beta chain). This sample stems from a study of blood T cell repertoires in COVID-19. Turning to the study itself: Sites across the United States, Italy and Spain contributed samples from acute and convalescent COVID-19. Nucleic acid was either cDNA or gDNA, and it came from T cells, B-cell-depleted T cells, or PBMCs.

The germline gives CDR1 MDHEN, CDR2 SYDVKM. The CDR3 runs 14 residues. V lost 5 bases to trimming and J lost 7 bases; unmatched junction nucleotides: 10. The authors' processing: Estimated nucleated cell counts came from reference gene primer amplification. Measured with immunoSEQ multiplex PCR; TCRdb has only the in-frame clones, and not every one. Clonal size and the V and J genes are those of that table, whereas D and trimming came from the DNA. Among about 91,000 clones, 88% were seen once, and the ten largest hold around 4.5%. The chain has TRBV28 and TRBJ2-7; TRBD2 aligns across 8 bases. The sequence derives from a woman aged 80 or over with active COVID-19. Sequenced: peripheral blood. The CDR3 is CASSLPGGPGEQYF. The CDR3 DNA follows: TGTGCCAGCAGTCTGCCGGGAGGGCCGGGGGAGCAGTACTTC.